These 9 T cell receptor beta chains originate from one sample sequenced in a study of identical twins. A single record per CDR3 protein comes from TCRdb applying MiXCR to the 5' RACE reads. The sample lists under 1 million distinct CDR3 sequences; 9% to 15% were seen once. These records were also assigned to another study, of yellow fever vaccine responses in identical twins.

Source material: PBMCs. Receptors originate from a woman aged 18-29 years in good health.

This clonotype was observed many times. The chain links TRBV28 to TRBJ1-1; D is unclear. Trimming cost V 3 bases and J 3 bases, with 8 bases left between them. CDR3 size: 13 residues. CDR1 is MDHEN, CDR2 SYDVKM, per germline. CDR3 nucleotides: TGTGCCAGCAGTTTGGGTTTTTACACTGAAGCTTTCTTT. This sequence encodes CASSLGFYTEAFF. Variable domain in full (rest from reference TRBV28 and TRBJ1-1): DVKVTQSSRYLVKRTGEKVFLECVQDMDHENMFWYRQDPGLGLRLIYFSYDVKMKEKGDIPEGYSVSREKKERFSLILESASTNQTSMYLCASSLGFYTEAFFGQGTRLTVV.

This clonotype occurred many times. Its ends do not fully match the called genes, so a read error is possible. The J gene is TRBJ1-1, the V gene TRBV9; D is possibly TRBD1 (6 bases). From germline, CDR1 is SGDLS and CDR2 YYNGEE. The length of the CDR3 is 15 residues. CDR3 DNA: TGTGACAGCAGCGTAGATGGGGGCGTGAACACTGAAGCTTTCTTT. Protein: CDSSVDGGVNTEAFF.

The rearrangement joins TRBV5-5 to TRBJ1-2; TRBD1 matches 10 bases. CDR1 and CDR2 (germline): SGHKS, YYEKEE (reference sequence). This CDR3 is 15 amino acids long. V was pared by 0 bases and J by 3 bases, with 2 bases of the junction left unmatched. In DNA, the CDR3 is TGTGCCAGCAGCTTGGTGACAGGGGGCGACTATGGCTACACCTTC. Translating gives CASSLVTGGDYGYTF.

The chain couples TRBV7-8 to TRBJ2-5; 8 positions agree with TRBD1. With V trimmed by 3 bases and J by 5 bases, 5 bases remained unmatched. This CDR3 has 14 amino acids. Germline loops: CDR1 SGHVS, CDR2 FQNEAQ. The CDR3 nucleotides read TGTGCCAGCAGCTTCCGGACAGGGCCGGAGACCCAGTACTTC. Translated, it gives CASSFRTGPETQYF. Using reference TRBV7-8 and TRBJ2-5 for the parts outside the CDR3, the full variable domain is GAGVSQSPRYKVAKRGQDVALRCDPISGHVSLFWYQQALGQGPEFLTYFQNEAQLDKSGLPSDRFFAERPEGSVSTLKIQRTQQEDSAVYLCASSFRTGPETQYFGPGTRLLVL.

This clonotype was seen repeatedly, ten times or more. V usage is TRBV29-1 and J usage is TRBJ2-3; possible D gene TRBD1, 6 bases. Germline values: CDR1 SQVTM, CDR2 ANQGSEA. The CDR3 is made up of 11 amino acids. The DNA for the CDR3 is TGCACAGGGACATTCACAGATACGCAGTATTTT. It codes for CTGTFTDTQYF.

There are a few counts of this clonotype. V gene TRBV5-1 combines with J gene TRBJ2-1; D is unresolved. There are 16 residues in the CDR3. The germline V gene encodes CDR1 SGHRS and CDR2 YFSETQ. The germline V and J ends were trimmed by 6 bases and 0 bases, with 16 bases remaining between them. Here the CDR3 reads CASTTRPESSYNEQFF. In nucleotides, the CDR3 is TGCGCCAGCACGACGCGGCCGGAAAGCTCCTACAATGAGCAGTTCTTC.

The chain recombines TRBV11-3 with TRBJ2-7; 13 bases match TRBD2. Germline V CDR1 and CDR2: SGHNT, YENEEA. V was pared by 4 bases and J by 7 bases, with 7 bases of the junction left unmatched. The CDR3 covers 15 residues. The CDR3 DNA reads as TGTGCCAGCAGCTCCGGACTAGCGGGAGTGGGGGAGCAGTACTTC. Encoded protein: CASSSGLAGVGEQYF.

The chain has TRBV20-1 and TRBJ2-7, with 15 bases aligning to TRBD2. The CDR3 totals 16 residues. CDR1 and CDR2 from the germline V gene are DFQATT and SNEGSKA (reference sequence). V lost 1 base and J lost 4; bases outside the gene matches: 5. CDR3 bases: TGCAGTGCTAGAGGGACTAGCGGGAGGGAAGTTTACGAGCAGTACTTC. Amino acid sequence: CSARGTSGREVYEQYF.

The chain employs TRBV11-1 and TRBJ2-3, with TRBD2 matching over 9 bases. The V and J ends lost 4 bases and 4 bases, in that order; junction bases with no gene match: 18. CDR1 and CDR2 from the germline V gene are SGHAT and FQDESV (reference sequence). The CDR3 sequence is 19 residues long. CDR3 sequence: CASSSSRLFSGRLADTQYF. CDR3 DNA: TGTGCCAGCAGCTCCTCCCGACTCTTCAGCGGGAGGTTAGCAGATACGCAGTATTTT.